This T cell receptor beta chain was retrieved from a study of shared clonotypes between healthy human individuals. Germline values: CDR1 LGHNT, CDR2 FRNRAP. Trimming removed 3 bases from V and 0 bases from J, with 13 bases in between. The CDR3 is 16 residues long. Here immunoSEQ multiplex PCR was the method, and the copy in TCRdb shows in-frame clones only, minus some. The table includes 950,000 to 1,300,000 clones, under 80% detected once. The study, taken as a whole, reports: Among non-shared clonotypes, generation probabilities were lower than among those shared by all four donors.

On this clone itself: Its antigen is unidentified.

The receptor was isolated from a man younger than 35 in good health. V usage is TRBV12-5 and J usage is TRBJ2-3; perhaps TRBD1 as D (5 bases). The sequencing sample was made of memory CD4+ T cells sorted from blood. The sample's subset: CD45RA-negative fraction. CDR3 DNA sequence: TGTGCTAGTGGTTTCGGGCAGGGAACTAGCACAGATACGCAGTATTTT. Its protein is CASGFGQGTSTDTQYF.